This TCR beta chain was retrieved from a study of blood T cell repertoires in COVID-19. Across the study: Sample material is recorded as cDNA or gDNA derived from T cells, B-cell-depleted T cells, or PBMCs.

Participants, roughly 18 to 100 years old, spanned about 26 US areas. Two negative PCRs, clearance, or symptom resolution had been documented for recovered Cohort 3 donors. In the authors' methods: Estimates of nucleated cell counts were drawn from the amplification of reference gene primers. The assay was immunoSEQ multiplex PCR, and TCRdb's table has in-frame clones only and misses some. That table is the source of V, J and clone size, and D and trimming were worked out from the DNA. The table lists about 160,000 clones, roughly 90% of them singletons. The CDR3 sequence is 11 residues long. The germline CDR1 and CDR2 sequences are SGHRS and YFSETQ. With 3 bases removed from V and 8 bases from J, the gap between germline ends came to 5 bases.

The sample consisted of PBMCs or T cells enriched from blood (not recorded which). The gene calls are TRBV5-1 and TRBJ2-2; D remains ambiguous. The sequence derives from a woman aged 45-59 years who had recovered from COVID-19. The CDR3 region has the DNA TGCGCCAGCAGCTATTCTGGGGAGCTGTTTTTT. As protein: CASSYSGELFF.